This entry is about one T cell receptor beta chain. Its antigen is undetermined. Sequenced by immunoSEQ multiplex PCR; TCRdb stores in-frame clones only, minus some. This repertoire shows 45,000 to 50,000 clones, roughly nine tenths found once; its top ten account for 12%. These data originate in a study of OX40 agonist ivuxolimab in advanced cancers. Trimming pared 1 base from V and 8 bases from J, leaving 11 bases between. This CDR3 comprises 13 residues. Per germline, CDR1 LNHDA and CDR2 SQIVND (reference sequence). Study-level points and caveats: CD8+ T cells (on average) carried more expanded clones than CD4+ T cells.

This sequence joins TRBV19 and TRBJ1-2, with D possibly TRBD1 on 6 matching bases. This sample comprised CD4+ or CD8+ T cells sorted from blood, obtained in a trial of the OX40 agonist ivuxolimab. This receptor was taken from an adult with an advanced solid tumor such as melanoma, head and neck, liver or kidney cancer. The CDR3 DNA is TGTGCCAGTAGTATAGGGGGGGCGGAAGGCTACACCTTC. As protein: CASSIGGAEGYTF.